This T cell receptor (beta chain) was sequenced in a study of blood T cells in healthy people across ages. Study-wide findings and caveats: With donor CMV status unknown, expanded clonotype changes were possibly confounded.

A sample-barcoded 5' primer and a J-beta primer mix were used in a second PCR of roughly 7 to 11 cycles. TCRdb processed the 5' RACE reads anew with MiXCR; each CDR3 protein has one entry. The repertoire holds hundreds of thousands of distinct CDR3 sequences, with approximately 26% as singletons. The CDR3 runs 15 residues. V was trimmed by 1 base and J by 8 bases, leaving 15 bases between them. Germline CDR1 SEHNR, CDR2 FQNEAQ (reference sequence). As concerns this clonotype: What it binds is unknown.

These data also formed part of another study, on T cells of mothers and their children.

The receptor comes from a boy aged 2 to 10 in good health. The chain joins TRBV7-9 to TRBJ2-1, with D possibly being TRBD1 or TRBD2 (5 bases each). The sample taken for sequencing was blood. This chain's CDR3 is CASSLEGPIVHEQFF. CDR3 coding DNA: TGTGCCAGCAGCTTAGAGGGACCAATCGTCCATGAGCAGTTCTTC.